The next 19 T cell receptor beta chains were all read from a single sample in a study of blood T cells in healthy people across ages. A J-beta primer mix and a sample-barcoded 5' primer were used in a second PCR of roughly 7 to 12 cycles. TCRdb fed the 5' RACE reads into MiXCR, producing one record per CDR3 protein. The sample has roughly 680,000 distinct CDR3 sequences, about 52% seen once; the top ten hold 30% to 40%. The sample was blood. Receptor source: a woman aged 55-70 years in good health.

The chain uses TRBV4-2 and TRBJ2-4; TRBD2 matches at 8 bases. The DNA end is a closer match to TRBJ2-7, so the J assignment may be wrong. CDR3 size: 14 residues. CDR1 is LGHNA, CDR2 YNFKEQ, per germline. Here the CDR3 DNA reads TGTGCCAGCAGCCAAGCCGAGCGGGAGTACGAGCAGTACTTC. Protein: CASSQAEREYEQYF.

The rearrangement links TRBV15 to TRBJ2-5; D not certain. The germline CDR1 and CDR2 sequences are LNHNV and YYDKDF (reference sequence). The CDR3 loop spans 14 amino acids. V dropped 1 base and J dropped 2 bases, with 8 bases sitting between them. CDR3 region: CATSRGGSQETQYF. CDR3 sequence (DNA): TGTGCCACCAGCAGAGGTGGCAGTCAAGAGACCCAGTACTTC.

V and J are TRBV4-3 and TRBJ2-1; 9 bases agree with TRBD2. The J call may be incorrect, as the DNA end agrees better with TRBJ2-7. The germline V gene encodes CDR1 LGHNA and CDR2 YSLEER. The CDR3 consists of 14 residues. CDR3 nucleotide sequence: TGCGCCAGCAGTCGGCGGGAGGGCCTCAATGAGCAGTACTTC. Translation: CASSRREGLNEQYF.

The chain recombines TRBV9 with TRBJ2-7, with 8 bases identical to TRBD2. The CDR3 spans 14 residues. Per germline, CDR1 SGDLS and CDR2 YYNGEE. J lost 3 bases, V lost 4 bases, and 6 bases had no gene match. The CDR3 loop reads CASSPQREYYEQYF. The CDR3 DNA is TGTGCCAGCAGCCCCCAGCGGGAGTACTACGAGCAGTACTTC. Looking up the rest from reference TRBV9 and TRBJ2-7 gives the full variable domain: DSGVTQTPKHLITATGQRVTLRCSPRSGDLSVYWYQQSLDQGLQFLIQYYNGEERAKGNILERFSAQQFPDLHSELNLSSLELGDSALYFCASSPQREYYEQYFGPGTRLTVT.

This clonotype turned up a few times. The chain uses TRBV7-9 and TRBJ2-7; either TRBD1 or TRBD2 may fit D (6 bases each). The germline gives CDR1 SEHNR, CDR2 FQNEAQ (reference sequence). This CDR3 has 15 amino acids. V shed 0 bases and J shed 5 bases, with 14 bases lying between them. CDR3 sequence reads: CASSLAGGPVHEQYF. The CDR3 DNA is TGTGCCAGCAGCTTAGCAGGGGGGCCCGTCCACGAGCAGTACTTC. The complete variable domain, with remaining parts taken from reference TRBV7-9 and TRBJ2-7, reads DTGVSQNPRHKITKRGQNVTFRCDPISEHNRLYWYRQTLGQGPEFLTYFQNEAQLEKSRLLSDRFSAERPKGSFSTLEIQRTEQGDSAMYLCASSLAGGPVHEQYFGPGTRLTVT.

The chain carries TRBV7-9 and TRBJ1-2; 9 bases are shared with TRBD1. Germline V gene lookup returns CDR1 SEHNR and CDR2 FQNEAQ (reference sequence). After removal of 5 bases from V and 8 bases from J, the junction contained 9 bases not matched to a gene. The CDR3 has 14 residues. The DNA of the CDR3 is TGTGCCAGCAGCACGGGACAGGGTCTACGGGGCTACACCTTC. This sequence encodes CASSTGQGLRGYTF.

The chain carries TRBV27 and TRBJ2-1; 8 bases are shared with TRBD2. The CDR3 loop spans 15 amino acids. Germline values: CDR1 MNHEY, CDR2 SMNVEV (reference sequence). V trimming: 3 bases; J trimming: 9 bases; junction bases outside the gene matches: 10. The CDR3 sequence: CASSFRTSGPSEQFF. The CDR3, as DNA: TGTGCCAGCAGTTTTAGAACTAGCGGACCAAGTGAGCAGTTCTTC.

The chain carries TRBV20-1 and TRBJ2-1; maybe TRBD2 (6 bases). The germline V gene encodes CDR1 DFQATT and CDR2 SNEGSKA (reference sequence). V lost 5 bases, J lost 9 bases, and 20 bases lay in between. CDR3 length: 14 amino acids. The CDR3 sequence: CSAPYSGQLGEQFF. The CDR3 DNA reads TGCAGTGCTCCTTATAGCGGACAACTTGGTGAGCAGTTCTTC.

This clonotype was counted only a few times. The J gene is TRBJ2-5, the V gene TRBV7-2; 11 bases line up with TRBD2. V trimming: 4 bases; J trimming: 12 bases; junction bases outside the gene matches: 10. CDR3 size: 14 residues. Germline V CDR1 and CDR2: SGHTA, FQGNSA. In DNA, the CDR3 is TGTGCCAGCAGCTCACTTGGGACTAGCGGAGATAAGTACTTC. Translation gives CASSSLGTSGDKYF.

As regards this clonotype: Sequence at one end of the junction differs from germline and may be a read error. The chain has TRBV7-2 and TRBJ2-6; TRBD1 matches 10 bases. The CDR3 contains 18 residues. In germline, CDR1 is SGHTA, CDR2 FQGNSA. The CDR3 DNA reads TGTGTCAGCAGCTTAAGGAGACAGGGGGCCACTGGGGCCAACGTCCTGACTTTC. As protein: CVSSLRRQGATGANVLTF.

This chain joins TRBV27 and TRBJ2-3, with D possibly called TRBD1 or TRBD2 (5 bases each). V was pared by 6 bases and J by 8 bases, with 18 bases between. CDR1 and CDR2 (germline): MNHEY, SMNVEV (reference sequence). This CDR3 spans 14 amino acids. The CDR3 sequence: CASRDRDLPRTQYF. Here the CDR3 DNA reads TGTGCCAGCAGAGACCGGGACCTACCTCGTACGCAGTATTTT.

This clonotype has only a few counts. The chain joins TRBV7-2 to TRBJ2-3; D gene ambiguous. CDR3 length equals 14 residues. Germline values: CDR1 SGHTA, CDR2 FQGNSA. Trimming removed 5 bases at V and 4 bases at J, with 13 bases between. Here the CDR3 reads CASSPRRVADTQYF. The CDR3 coding sequence is TGTGCCAGCAGCCCCCGGAGAGTGGCAGATACGCAGTATTTT.

The rearrangement joins TRBV6-5 to TRBJ2-7, with 9 bases lining up with TRBD1. Losses at the gene ends were 2 bases for V and 3 bases for J; bases not matched to a gene: 5. The CDR3 loop spans 15 amino acids. Germline CDR1 is MNHEY and CDR2 is SVGAGI. In nucleotides, the CDR3 is TGTGCCAGCAGTTACCCTACAGGGGGCCGCTACGAGCAGTACTTC. It is translated as CASSYPTGGRYEQYF.

J is TRBJ2-3 and V is TRBV20-1, with a possible D match to TRBD1 (6 bases). The CDR3 is made up of 15 amino acids. Deletions cut 0 bases from V and 2 bases from J, with 12 bases between. Germline V gene sequence: CDR1 DFQATT, CDR2 SNEGSKA (reference sequence). The CDR3 reads CSARDDRSYTDTQYF. The CDR3 DNA is TGCAGTGCTAGAGATGACAGGTCCTACACAGATACGCAGTATTTT.

Only a few counts were recorded for this clonotype. The rearrangement uses TRBV6-2 or TRBV6-3 and TRBJ2-7; TRBD2 matches 7 bases. The germline V gene encodes CDR1 MNHEY and CDR2 SVGEGT. This CDR3 has 15 residues. V was pared by 6 bases and J by 3 bases, with 11 bases of the junction left unmatched. CDR3 nucleotides: TGTGCCAGCAGCGCCTGGGCGGGAGAGGGCTACGAGCAGTACTTC. It is translated as CASSAWAGEGYEQYF.

As regards this clonotype: Relative to the germline gene, one junction end is altered; a read error may explain this. The genes are TRBV24-1 and TRBJ2-1, with D possibly being TRBD2 (5 bases). Germline values: CDR1 KGHDR, CDR2 SFDVKD. The length of the CDR3 is 12 residues. The CDR3 reads CTTAVSGNEQFF. In DNA, the CDR3 is TGTACCACCGCTGTTTCGGGAAATGAGCAGTTCTTC.

The chain links TRBV4-2 to TRBJ2-7; 11 bases are a match to TRBD1. The CDR3 totals 15 residues. CDR1 LGHNA and CDR2 YNFKEQ come from the germline V gene. The ends lost 1 base at V and 2 bases at J; junction bases unmatched: 1. This CDR3 reads CASSQGTGGPYEQYF. The CDR3, as DNA: TGTGCCAGCAGCCAAGGGACAGGGGGCCCCTACGAGCAGTACTTC.

The rearrangement joins TRBV7-2 to TRBJ2-7; TRBD2 agrees at 7 bases. Trimming took 5 bases from V and 4 from J; bases not matched to a gene: 11. Germline lookup yields CDR1 SGHTA and CDR2 FQGNSA. The CDR3 is made up of 15 amino acids. The chain's CDR3 is CASSTGRAGKYEQYF. CDR3 DNA sequence: TGTGCCAGCAGCACGGGACGAGCGGGAAAATACGAGCAGTACTTC. Variable domain in full (rest from reference TRBV7-2 and TRBJ2-7): GAGVSQSPSNKVTEKGKDVELRCDPISGHTALYWYRQSLGQGLEFLIYFQGNSAPDKSGLPSDRFSAERTGGSVSTLTIQRTQQEDSAVYLCASSTGRAGKYEQYFGPGTRLTVT.

The rearrangement links TRBV12-3 or TRBV12-4 to TRBJ2-5; 10 nucleotides align to TRBD2. The DNA end favors TRBJ2-7, so the J call may be wrong. The CDR3 is 13 residues long. CDR3 bases: TGTGCCAGCAAAGCTAGCGGGAGATACGAGCAGTACTTC. Its translation: CASKASGRYEQYF.